This T cell receptor beta chain emerged from a study of T cells in Graves' hyperthyroidism and ophthalmopathy. The germline V gene encodes CDR1 SGHVS and CDR2 FQNEAQ. The CDR3 covers 14 residues. With V trimmed by 4 bases and J by 1 base, 3 bases remained unmatched. This clonotype was seen many times. Its specificity is unknown. Overall study results and limits: Blood also showed most of the thyroid clonotypes that were expanded above 0.001.

Amplification targeted TCR beta CDR3 regions from RNA transcripts. In the first-round RT-PCR of the TCR CDR3, the HTBI primer set was used. In TCRdb, the multiplex PCR reads were re-called with MiXCR into one record per CDR3 protein. The table records approximately 430,000 distinct CDR3 sequences, roughly 14% of them present only once. The receptor was isolated from a man between 18 and 35 years old with Graves' ophthalmopathy. V is TRBV7-8 and J is TRBJ2-7, with 8 nucleotides matching TRBD1. The sequenced sample was blood. The CDR3 sequence is CASSSRDRSYEQYF. For the CDR3, the DNA is TGTGCCAGCAGCTCCCGGGACAGGTCCTACGAGCAGTACTTC.